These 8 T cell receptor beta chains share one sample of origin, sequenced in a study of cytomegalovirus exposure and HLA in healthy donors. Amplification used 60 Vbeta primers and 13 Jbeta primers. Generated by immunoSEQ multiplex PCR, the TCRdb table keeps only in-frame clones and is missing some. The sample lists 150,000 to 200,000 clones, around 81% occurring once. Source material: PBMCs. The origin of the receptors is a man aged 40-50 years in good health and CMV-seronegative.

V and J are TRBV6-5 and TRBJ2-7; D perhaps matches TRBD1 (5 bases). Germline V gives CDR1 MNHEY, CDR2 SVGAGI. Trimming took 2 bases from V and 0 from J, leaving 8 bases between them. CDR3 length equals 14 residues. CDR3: CASSYGADSYEQYF. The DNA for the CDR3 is TGTGCCAGCAGTTACGGGGCAGACTCCTACGAGCAGTACTTC.

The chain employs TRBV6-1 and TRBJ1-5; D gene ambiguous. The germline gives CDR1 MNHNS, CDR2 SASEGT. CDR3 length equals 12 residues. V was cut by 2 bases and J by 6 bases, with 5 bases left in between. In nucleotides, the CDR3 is TGTGCCAGCAGTGAACCCGGTCAGCCCCAGCATTTT. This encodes CASSEPGQPQHF.

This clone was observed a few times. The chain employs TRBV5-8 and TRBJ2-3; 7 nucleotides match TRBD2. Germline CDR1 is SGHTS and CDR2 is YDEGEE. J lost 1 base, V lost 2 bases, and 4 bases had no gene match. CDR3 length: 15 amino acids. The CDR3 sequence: CASSFGGGGTDTQYF. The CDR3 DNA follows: TGTGCCAGCAGCTTCGGGGGAGGGGGCACAGATACGCAGTATTTT.

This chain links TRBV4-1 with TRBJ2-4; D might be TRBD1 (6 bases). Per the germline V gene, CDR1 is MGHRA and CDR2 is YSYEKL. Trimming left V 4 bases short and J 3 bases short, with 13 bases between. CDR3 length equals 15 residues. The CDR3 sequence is CASSPWGRNKNIQYF. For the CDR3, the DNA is TGCGCCAGCAGCCCATGGGGGCGGAACAAAAACATTCAGTACTTC.

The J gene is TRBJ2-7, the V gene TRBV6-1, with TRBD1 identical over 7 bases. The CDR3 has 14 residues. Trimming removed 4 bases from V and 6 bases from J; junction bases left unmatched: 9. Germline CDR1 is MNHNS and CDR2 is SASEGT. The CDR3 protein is CASSVDRESSEQYF. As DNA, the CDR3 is TGTGCCAGCAGTGTAGACAGGGAATCGAGCGAGCAGTACTTC.

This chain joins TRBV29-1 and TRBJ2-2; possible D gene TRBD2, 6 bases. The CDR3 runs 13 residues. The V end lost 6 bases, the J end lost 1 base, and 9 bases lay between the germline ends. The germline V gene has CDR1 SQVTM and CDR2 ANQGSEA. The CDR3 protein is CSVAEGNTGELFF. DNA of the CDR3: TGCAGCGTGGCGGAGGGGAACACCGGGGAGCTGTTTTTT.

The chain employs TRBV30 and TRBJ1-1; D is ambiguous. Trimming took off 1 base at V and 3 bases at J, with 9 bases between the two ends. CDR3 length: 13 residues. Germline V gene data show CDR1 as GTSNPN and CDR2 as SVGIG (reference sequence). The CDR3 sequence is CAWSGDIYTEAFF. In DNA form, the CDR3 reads TGTGCCTGGAGTGGCGACATCTACACTGAAGCTTTCTTT.

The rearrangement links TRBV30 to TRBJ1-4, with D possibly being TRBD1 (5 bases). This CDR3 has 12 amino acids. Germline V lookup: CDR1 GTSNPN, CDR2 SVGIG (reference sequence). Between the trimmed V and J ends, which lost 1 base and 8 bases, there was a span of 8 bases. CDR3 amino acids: CAWSGGGEKLFF. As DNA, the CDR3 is TGTGCCTGGAGTGGCGGGGGGGAAAAACTGTTTTTT.